The next 9 T cell receptor beta chains were all read from a single sample in a study of shared clonotypes between healthy human individuals. TCRdb's copy holds only in-frame clones and misses some; the assay was immunoSEQ multiplex PCR. The profile shows 600,000 to 800,000 clones, approximately 72% of them singletons. Sequencing used memory CD4+ T cells sorted from blood. The subset: CD45RA-negative fraction. The receptors originated from a woman in her twenties or thirties in good health.

The table lists this clone with a count of one. The chain has TRBV2 and TRBJ2-7; 9 bases map to TRBD2. The CDR3 loop spans 15 amino acids. V shed 6 bases, J shed 2 bases, and the junction held 8 bases outside the gene matches. Germline V gene sequence: CDR1 SNHLY, CDR2 FYNNEI. The CDR3, as DNA: TGTGCCAGCAGGGGACTAGCAGGGAAGACCTACGAGCAGTACTTC. Translating it yields CASRGLAGKTYEQYF. The whole variable domain, filled in from reference TRBV2 and TRBJ2-7, reads EPEVTQTPSHQVTQMGQEVILRCVPISNHLYFYWYRQILGQKVEFLVSFYNNEISEKSEIFDDQFSVERPDGSNFTLKIRSTKLEDSAMYFCASRGLAGKTYEQYFGPGTRLTVT.

The rearrangement joins TRBV19 to TRBJ1-3; tentative D call: TRBD1 (6 bases). The CDR3 length is 15 residues. Trimming cost V 7 bases and J 0 bases, with 13 bases left between them. Germline loops: CDR1 LNHDA, CDR2 SQIVND (reference sequence). The CDR3 DNA is TGTGCCAGTATCGCCGGACAGATCTCTGGAAACACCATATATTTT. Translating gives CASIAGQISGNTIYF.

Only one count was recorded for this clone. The chain uses TRBV11-2 and TRBJ2-3; 7 nucleotides agree with TRBD1. V lost 5 bases and J lost 1; bases outside the gene matches: 9. The germline CDR1 and CDR2 sequences are SGHAT and FQNNGV. The CDR3 consists of 16 residues. CDR3 region: CASSGDTGARTDTQYF. In DNA, the CDR3 is TGTGCCAGCAGCGGCGATACAGGGGCGCGCACAGATACGCAGTATTTT.

This chain joins TRBV4-1 and TRBJ2-1; no clear D gene. The germline V gene encodes CDR1 MGHRA and CDR2 YSYEKL. The ends were cut back, 0 bases at V and 0 bases at J, with 18 bases in the middle. The CDR3 sequence is 19 residues long. CDR3 residues: CASSQERTGGPSSYNEQFF. The CDR3 DNA reads as TGCGCCAGCAGCCAAGAACGTACGGGCGGACCAAGCTCCTACAATGAGCAGTTCTTC.

The chain is built from TRBV10-3 and TRBJ2-5; TRBD1 aligns across 9 bases. The CDR3 is made up of 12 amino acids. The V gene end was trimmed by 10 bases and the J gene end by 3 bases; junction bases not matched to a gene: 3. Per germline, CDR1 ENHRY and CDR2 SYGVKD. The CDR3 nucleotides are TGTGCCAGCCGGGACAGGGAAGAGACCCAGTACTTC. It specifies CASRDREETQYF.

This chain joins TRBV5-6 and TRBJ2-7; D ambiguous. The CDR3 length is 13 residues. Per the germline V gene, CDR1 is SGHDT and CDR2 is YYEEEE. The V end was cut by 2 bases, the J end by 4 bases, with 10 bases between. The CDR3, as DNA: TGTGCCAGCAGCTTAGGAGACGAATACGAGCAGTACTTC. This encodes CASSLGDEYEQYF.

The chain couples TRBV19 to TRBJ2-5; no clear D. CDR1 and CDR2 (germline): LNHDA, SQIVND (reference sequence). CDR3 length: 13 residues. V lost 5 bases and J 5 bases, leaving 12 bases between the germline ends. The CDR3, as DNA: TGTGCCAGTAGTCTAGGCGTTAGGGAGACCCAGTACTTC. Amino acid sequence: CASSLGVRETQYF.

The J gene is TRBJ2-7, the V gene TRBV7-2; the match to TRBD1 covers 7 bases. The CDR3 is made up of 15 amino acids. Germline trimming cut 5 bases from V and 4 bases from J; bases unmatched to any gene: 11. Germline V gene lookup returns CDR1 SGHTA and CDR2 FQGNSA. This CDR3 reads CASSLGQVLPYEQYF. The CDR3 DNA follows: TGTGCCAGCAGCCTTGGACAGGTCTTACCTTACGAGCAGTACTTC.

The V gene is TRBV6-5, the J gene TRBJ1-2; perhaps TRBD1 as D (6 bases). This CDR3 comprises 15 residues. CDR1 is MNHEY and CDR2 is SVGAGI in the germline V gene. Between the trimmed V and J ends, which lost 7 bases and 8 bases, there was a span of 23 bases. The CDR3 sequence: CASIAKDSPSLGYTF. The CDR3 bases are TGTGCCAGCATAGCAAAGGACAGTCCAAGCTTGGGCTACACCTTC.